The 14 T cell receptor beta chains in this list originate from one sample, sequenced in a study of human T cells and chemical hapten exposure. TCRdb used MiXCR to reprocess the RACE reads, holding one entry per CDR3 protein. The sample carries about 98,000 distinct CDR3 sequences, under 14% recorded once. Time point: pre-sensitization, week 0. Treatment described: therapeutic diphenylcyclopropenone sensitization with weekly scalp DPC. The sample here was whole blood, taken in connection with sensitization to the hapten diphenylcyclopropenone (DPC). The receptors shown here come from a woman aged 55-70 years with alopecia areata. Some clones in this sample may be carry-over from other donors' samples.

A word on this clonotype: A clone one base away is much larger, so this may be a read error. The chain links TRBV5-1 to TRBJ1-6, with D possibly matching TRBD1 (5 bases). The CDR3 length is 17 residues. Germline assignment: CDR1 SGHRS and CDR2 YFSETQ. The CDR3 sequence: CASSFGREPVSNSHLHF. Written as DNA, the CDR3 is TGCGCCAGCAGCTTCGGCAGGGAACCAGTTAGTAATTCACACCTCCACTTT.

V is TRBV5-6 and J is TRBJ2-3; TRBD1 aligns across 7 bases. V gave up 5 bases and J gave up 7 bases; unmatched junction bases: 4. Per germline, CDR1 SGHDT and CDR2 YYEEEE. This CDR3 has 12 amino acids. This chain's CDR3 is CASRLQGNTQYF. The CDR3 DNA sequence: TGTGCCAGCAGGTTACAGGGGAATACGCAGTATTTT.

This clonotype has a handful of counts. The chain links TRBV14 to TRBJ2-1, with 9 nucleotides matching TRBD1. The junction had 9 bases not matched to a gene; V was cut back by 2 bases and J by 4 bases. The CDR3 runs 17 residues. Germline V lookup: CDR1 SGHDN, CDR2 FVKESK. CDR3 sequence: CASSQILGQGKYNEQFF. CDR3 DNA: TGTGCCAGCAGCCAAATCCTTGGACAGGGGAAATACAATGAGCAGTTCTTC. The full variable domain, rest sourced from reference TRBV14 and TRBJ2-1, is EAGVTQFPSHSVIEKGQTVTLRCDPISGHDNLYWYRRVMGKEIKFLLHFVKESKQDESGMPNNRFLAERTGGTYSTLKVQPAELEDSGVYFCASSQILGQGKYNEQFFGPGTRLTVL.

This clonotype was counted many times. CDR3 DNA: TGCAGCGTCCACACAGAGAACACTGAAGCTTTCTTT. Its translation: CSVHTENTEAFF. The chain employs TRBV29-1 and TRBJ1-1; D gene unclear. CDR1 is SQVTM, CDR2 ANQGSEA, per germline. The CDR3 sequence is 12 residues long. Trimming left V 6 bases short and J 1 base short, with 9 bases between.

This clonotype was observed many times. The V gene is TRBV20-1, the J gene TRBJ2-3; a possible D gene is TRBD1 (5 bases). Trimming removed 0 bases at V and 2 bases at J, with 15 bases between. The length of the CDR3 is 16 residues. CDR1 is DFQATT, CDR2 SNEGSKA, per germline (reference sequence). The CDR3 DNA is TGCAGTGCTAGAGATGGGGCAAGTCCTTTCACAGATACGCAGTATTTT. This encodes CSARDGASPFTDTQYF.

The chain links TRBV7-6 to TRBJ2-1, with 7 bases fitting TRBD1. V dropped 3 bases and J dropped 5; count of bases not matched to a gene: 4. Germline V gene lookup returns CDR1 SGHVS and CDR2 FNYEAQ. The CDR3 has 14 residues. The CDR3 spells CASSLQTGNNEQFF. The DNA for the CDR3 is TGTGCCAGCAGCTTGCAGACAGGGAACAATGAGCAGTTCTTC.

This clonotype was observed at least ten times. The chain recombines TRBV19 with TRBJ1-5; 8 bases agree with TRBD1. Germline lookup yields CDR1 LNHDA and CDR2 SQIVND (reference sequence). V shed 5 bases, J shed 8 bases, and the junction held 11 bases outside the gene matches. The CDR3 has 15 amino acids. The CDR3 coding sequence is TGTGCCAGTAGTCCGGGACAGGAGCAGTGGGAGCCCCAGCATTTT. Residues: CASSPGQEQWEPQHF.

In this sample, this clonotype turned up many times. This rearrangement joins TRBV7-9 to TRBJ1-1; D gene ambiguous. This CDR3 region has 13 residues. V was cut by 5 bases and J by 3 bases, with 10 bases left in between. Germline V gene data show CDR1 as SEHNR and CDR2 as FQNEAQ (reference sequence). DNA of the CDR3: TGTGCCAGCAGCGAGCCTGGGTACACTGAAGCTTTCTTT. It translates to CASSEPGYTEAFF.

This clonotype was recorded at least ten times. This chain uses TRBV30 with TRBJ1-2, with a possible D match to TRBD1 (5 bases). CDR3 size: 14 residues. CDR1 and CDR2 (germline): GTSNPN, SVGIG (reference sequence). V was shortened by 2 bases and J by 4 bases, with 14 bases between the two germline ends. This CDR3 is CAWSPQTVSYGYTF. Written as DNA, the CDR3 is TGTGCCTGGAGTCCACAGACAGTCTCCTATGGCTACACCTTC.

This clonotype was found many times. The gene calls are TRBV20-1 and TRBJ1-2; no clear D. CDR3 length: 15 residues. Germline lookup yields CDR1 DFQATT and CDR2 SNEGSKA (reference sequence). The DNA for the CDR3 is TGCAGCACTCTAAGCAACAGCGTCTCGGGGTATGGCTACACCTTC. It is translated as CSTLSNSVSGYGYTF.

This clonotype occurred many times. The CDR3 nucleotides are TGCGCCAGCAGTTTCGGGACAGGGTACGAGCAGTACTTC. Translated: CASSFGTGYEQYF. The V gene is TRBV5-1, the J gene TRBJ2-7, with TRBD1 identical over 9 bases. The J segment lost 4 bases and the V segment lost 5 bases, leaving 4 bases of the junction unmatched. This CDR3 region has 13 residues. Germline CDR1 SGHRS, CDR2 YFSETQ.

The sample holds a few counts of this clonotype. The chain is built from TRBV12-3 or TRBV12-4 and TRBJ1-2, with D maybe TRBD1 (5 bases). CDR3 length equals 15 residues. With 6 bases removed from V and 5 bases from J, the gap between germline ends came to 19 bases. The CDR3 is CASSHLPTEPYGYTF. DNA of the CDR3: TGTGCCAGCAGCCACCTTCCGACAGAGCCTTATGGCTACACCTTC.

This clonotype was picked up many times. The gene calls are TRBV4-1 and TRBJ1-2; 9 bases are shared with TRBD1. Germline V gene data show CDR1 as MGHRA and CDR2 as YSYEKL. The CDR3 has 15 residues. V was clipped by 1 base and J by 6 bases; unmatched bases: 6. The CDR3 region is CASSQVPDRGDGYTF. In DNA form, the CDR3 reads TGCGCCAGCAGCCAAGTTCCAGACAGGGGGGATGGCTACACCTTC.

This clonotype occurred many times. The junction does not match germline at one end; this may be a read error. The chain recombines TRBV7-3 with TRBJ2-2, with D possibly being TRBD1 or TRBD2 (5 bases each). Germline lookup yields CDR1 SGHTA and CDR2 FQGTGA. The CDR3 is made up of 16 amino acids. CDR3 in DNA: TGTGCCAGCAGCCTAACTGGGGACCCAGACACCGGGGAGCTGTTTTTT. Its protein is CASSLTGDPDTGELFF.